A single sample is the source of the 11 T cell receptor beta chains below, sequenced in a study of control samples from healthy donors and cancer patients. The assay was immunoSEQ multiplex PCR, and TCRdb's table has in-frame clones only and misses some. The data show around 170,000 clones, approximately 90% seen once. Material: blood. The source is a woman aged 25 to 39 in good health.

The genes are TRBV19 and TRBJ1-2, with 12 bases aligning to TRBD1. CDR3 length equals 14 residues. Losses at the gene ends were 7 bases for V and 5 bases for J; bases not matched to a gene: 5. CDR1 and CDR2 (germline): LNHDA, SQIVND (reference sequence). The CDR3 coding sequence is TGTGCCAGTACTCCGGGACAGGGGGCGTATGGCTACACCTTC. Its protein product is CASTPGQGAYGYTF. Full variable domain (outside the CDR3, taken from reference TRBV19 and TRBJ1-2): DGGITQSPKYLFRKEGQNVTLSCEQNLNHDAMYWYRQDPGQGLRLIYYSQIVNDFQKGDIAEGYSVSREKKESFPLTVTSAQKNPTAFYLCASTPGQGAYGYTFGSGTRLTVV.

CDR3 in DNA: TGTGCCAGCAGCCGCAAGGTTAGACAGCCCGTTGACACTGAAGCTTTCTTT. Translating gives CASSRKVRQPVDTEAFF. The chain recombines TRBV7-6 with TRBJ1-1; D might be TRBD1 (5 bases). The germline V gene encodes CDR1 SGHVS and CDR2 FNYEAQ. This CDR3 is 17 amino acids long. Trimming cost V 5 bases and J 3 bases, with 22 bases left between them.

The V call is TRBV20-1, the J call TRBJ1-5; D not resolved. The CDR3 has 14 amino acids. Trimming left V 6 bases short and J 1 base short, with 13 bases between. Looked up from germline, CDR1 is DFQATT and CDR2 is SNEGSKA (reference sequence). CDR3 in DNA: TGCAGTGCAAGTCCGGGGAACAGCAATCAGCCCCAGCATTTT. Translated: CSASPGNSNQPQHF.

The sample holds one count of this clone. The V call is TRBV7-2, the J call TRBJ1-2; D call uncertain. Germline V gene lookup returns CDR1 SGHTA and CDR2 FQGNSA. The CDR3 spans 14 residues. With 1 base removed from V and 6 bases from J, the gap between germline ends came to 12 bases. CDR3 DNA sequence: TGTGCCAGCAGCTTAGTACCATCACTCAATGGCTACACCTTC. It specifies CASSLVPSLNGYTF.

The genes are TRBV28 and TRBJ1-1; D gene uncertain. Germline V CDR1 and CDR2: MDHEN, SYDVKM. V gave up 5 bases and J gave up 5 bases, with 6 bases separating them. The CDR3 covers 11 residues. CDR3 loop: CASSISTEAFF. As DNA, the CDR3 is TGTGCCAGCAGTATTTCGACTGAAGCTTTCTTT.

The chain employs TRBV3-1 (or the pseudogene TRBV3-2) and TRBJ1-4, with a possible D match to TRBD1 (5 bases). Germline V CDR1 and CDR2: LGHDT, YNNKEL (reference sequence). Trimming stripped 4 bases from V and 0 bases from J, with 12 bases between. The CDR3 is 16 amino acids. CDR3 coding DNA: TGTGCCAGCAGCCCGGGGGACGGAACAACTAATGAAAAACTGTTTTTT. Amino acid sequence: CASSPGDGTTNEKLFF.

The CDR3 sequence: CATSRDPGTEAFF. CDR3 sequence (DNA): TGTGCCACCAGCAGAGATCCGGGTACTGAAGCTTTCTTT. This sequence joins TRBV15 and TRBJ1-1, with no clear D. The V gene lost 0 bases and the J gene lost 5 bases, with 7 bases spanning the gap. This CDR3 has 13 residues. The V gene's germline CDR1 is LNHNV and CDR2 YYDKDF (reference sequence).

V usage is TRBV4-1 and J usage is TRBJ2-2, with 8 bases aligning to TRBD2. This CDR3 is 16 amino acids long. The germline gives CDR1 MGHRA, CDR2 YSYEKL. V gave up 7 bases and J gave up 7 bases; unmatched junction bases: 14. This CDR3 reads CASKRESGSLVGELFF. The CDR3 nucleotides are TGCGCCAGCAAAAGGGAGAGCGGGAGTCTGGTCGGGGAGCTGTTTTTT.

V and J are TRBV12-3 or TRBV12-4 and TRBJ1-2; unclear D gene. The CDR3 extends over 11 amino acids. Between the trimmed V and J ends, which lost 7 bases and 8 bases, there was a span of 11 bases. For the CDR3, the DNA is TGTGCCAGCAACGAGAGGGTCGGCTACACCTTC. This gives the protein CASNERVGYTF.

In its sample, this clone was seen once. The CDR3 region has the DNA TGTGCCTGGAGGACGGAATTTAGCTATGGCTACACCTTC. Translated: CAWRTEFSYGYTF. The V gene is TRBV30, the J gene TRBJ1-2; D ambiguous. The germline CDR1 and CDR2 sequences are GTSNPN and SVGIG (reference sequence). The V gene lost 3 bases and the J gene lost 4 bases, with 12 bases spanning the gap. The CDR3 has 13 residues. Drawing the rest from reference TRBV30 and TRBJ1-2, the complete variable domain is SQTIHQWPATLVQPVGSPLSLECTVEGTSNPNLYWYRQAAGRGLQLLFYSVGIGQISSEVPQNLSASRPQDRQFILSSKKLLLSDSGFYLCAWRTEFSYGYTFGSGTRLTVV.

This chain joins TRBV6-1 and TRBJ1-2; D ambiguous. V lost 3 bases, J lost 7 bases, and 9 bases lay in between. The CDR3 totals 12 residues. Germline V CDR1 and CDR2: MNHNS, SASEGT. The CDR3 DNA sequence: TGTGCCAGCAGTGAGGCTATGGGTGGCTACACCTTC. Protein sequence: CASSEAMGGYTF.